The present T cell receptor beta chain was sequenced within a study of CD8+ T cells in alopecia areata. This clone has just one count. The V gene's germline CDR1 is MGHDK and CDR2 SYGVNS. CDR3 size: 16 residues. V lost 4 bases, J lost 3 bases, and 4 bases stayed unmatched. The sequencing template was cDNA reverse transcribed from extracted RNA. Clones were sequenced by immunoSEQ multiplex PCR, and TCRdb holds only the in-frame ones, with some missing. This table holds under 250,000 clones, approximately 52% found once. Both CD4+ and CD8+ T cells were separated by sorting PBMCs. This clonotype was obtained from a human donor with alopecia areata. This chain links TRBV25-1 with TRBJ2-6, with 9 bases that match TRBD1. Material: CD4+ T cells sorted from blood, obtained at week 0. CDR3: CASSVWTGVGANVLTF. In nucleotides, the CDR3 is TGTGCCAGCAGTGTCTGGACAGGGGTTGGGGCCAACGTCCTGACTTTC.